This T cell receptor (beta chain) is from a study of T cell repertoires in cytomegalovirus infection. V was cut by 0 bases and J by 2 bases, with 9 bases left in between. This CDR3 has 15 amino acids. Germline CDR1 MNHEY, CDR2 SMNVEV (reference sequence). TCRdb reanalysed the reads using MiXCR and keeps one entry per CDR3 protein. The sample records about 740,000 distinct CDR3 sequences, 35% being singletons. The gene calls are TRBV27 and TRBJ2-3; D is ambiguous. The sequenced sample was PBMCs. This TCR came from a human donor in good health (CMV status not recorded). Some clones in this sample may be carry-over from other donors' samples. The CDR3 sequence: CASSLSFAPTDTQYF. The CDR3 DNA reads TGTGCCAGCAGTTTATCTTTCGCCCCCACAGATACGCAGTATTTT.